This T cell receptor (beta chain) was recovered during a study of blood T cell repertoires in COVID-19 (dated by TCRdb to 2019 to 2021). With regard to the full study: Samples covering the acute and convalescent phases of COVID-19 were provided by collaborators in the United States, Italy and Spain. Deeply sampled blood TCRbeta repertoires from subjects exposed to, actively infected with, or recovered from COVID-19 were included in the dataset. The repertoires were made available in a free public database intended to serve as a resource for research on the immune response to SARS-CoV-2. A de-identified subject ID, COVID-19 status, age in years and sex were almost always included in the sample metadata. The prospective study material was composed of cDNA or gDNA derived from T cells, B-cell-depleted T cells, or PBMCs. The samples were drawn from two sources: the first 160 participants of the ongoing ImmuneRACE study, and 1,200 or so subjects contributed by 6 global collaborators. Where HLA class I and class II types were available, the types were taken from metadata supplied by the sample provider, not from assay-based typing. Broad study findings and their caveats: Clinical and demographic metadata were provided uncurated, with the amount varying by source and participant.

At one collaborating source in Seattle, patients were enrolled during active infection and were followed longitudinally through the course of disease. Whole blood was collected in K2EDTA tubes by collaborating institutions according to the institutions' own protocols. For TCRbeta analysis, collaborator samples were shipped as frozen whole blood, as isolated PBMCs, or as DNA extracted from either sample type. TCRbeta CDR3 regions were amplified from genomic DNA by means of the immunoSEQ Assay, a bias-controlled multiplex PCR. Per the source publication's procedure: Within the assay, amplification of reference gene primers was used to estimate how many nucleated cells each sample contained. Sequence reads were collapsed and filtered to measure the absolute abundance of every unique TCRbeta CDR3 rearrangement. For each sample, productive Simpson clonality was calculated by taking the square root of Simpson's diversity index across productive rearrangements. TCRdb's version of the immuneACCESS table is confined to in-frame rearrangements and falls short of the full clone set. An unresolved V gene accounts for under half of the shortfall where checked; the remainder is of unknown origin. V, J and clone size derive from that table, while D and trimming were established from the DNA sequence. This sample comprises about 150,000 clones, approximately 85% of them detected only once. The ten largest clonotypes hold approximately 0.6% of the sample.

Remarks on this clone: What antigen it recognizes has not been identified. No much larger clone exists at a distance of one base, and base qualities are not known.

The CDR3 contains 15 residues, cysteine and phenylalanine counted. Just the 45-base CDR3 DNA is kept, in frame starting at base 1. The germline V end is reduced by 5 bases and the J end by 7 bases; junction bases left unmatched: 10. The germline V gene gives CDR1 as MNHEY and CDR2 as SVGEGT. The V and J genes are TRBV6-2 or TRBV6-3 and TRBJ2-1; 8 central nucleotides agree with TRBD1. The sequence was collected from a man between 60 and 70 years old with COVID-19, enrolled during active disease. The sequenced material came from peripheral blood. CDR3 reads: CASSIPGTGVNEQFF. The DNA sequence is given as TGTGCCAGCAGTATTCCCGGGACAGGAGTAAATGAGCAGTTCTTC.